The present TCR beta chain was sequenced within a study of blood T cell repertoires in COVID-19. Study at large: Italy, Spain and the United States were the sources of the convalescent and acute COVID-19 samples. PBMCs, B-cell-depleted T cells, or T cells provided the cDNA or gDNA that made up the material.

V was clipped by 4 bases and J by 1 base, with 16 bases between them. Per the germline V gene, CDR1 is KGHSH and CDR2 is LQKENI. The CDR3 has 16 amino acids. Authors' methods: It was from reference gene primer amplification that nucleated cell counts were estimated. Clones were sequenced by immunoSEQ multiplex PCR, and TCRdb holds only the in-frame ones, with some missing. The DNA gave D and trimming, while V, J and clone size come from that table. This sample yields 100,000 to 150,000 clones, of which 85% are seen a single time; 27% belongs to the top ten. This receptor was taken from an elderly woman with acute or convalescent COVID-19. Sequenced sample: peripheral blood. The chain combines TRBV18 with TRBJ1-2; the D gene is possibly TRBD1 (5 bases). The CDR3 here is CASSQAIMDNNYGYTF. The DNA of the CDR3 is TGTGCCAGCTCACAGGCAATTATGGACAATAACTATGGCTACACCTTC.